The TCR beta chain described here comes from a study of Graves' ophthalmopathy and Graves' hyperthyroidism. Study-level information: There was a collection of peripheral blood at initial diagnosis, before any treatment.

CDR3 regions of TCR beta were amplified from RNA transcripts. First-round RT-PCR used HTBI primers; second-round multiplex PCR followed. MiXCR, run by TCRdb on the multiplex PCR reads, gives a single entry per CDR3 protein. This repertoire shows 230,000 or so distinct CDR3 sequences, about 46% found once; its top ten account for less than 50%. This CDR3 is 14 amino acids long. Germline CDR1 KGHDR, CDR2 SFDVKD. Points on this clonotype: The antigen is unknown. A much bigger clone sits one base away, suggesting this may be a read error.

Study-level points and caveats: Distinction of ophthalmopathy from stable hyperthyroidism by a 13-signature model reached approximately 90% sensitivity and just under 84% specificity. The model forecast ophthalmopathy progression, reaching roughly 70% sensitivity and around 73% specificity.

The source of this sequence is an adult man with Graves' ophthalmopathy. The V and J genes are TRBV24-1 and TRBJ1-6; 10 bases align to TRBD1. The sequenced sample was peripheral blood. The CDR3 is CATSDTRQGATLRF. Written as DNA, the CDR3 is TGTGCCACCAGTGATACGCGACAGGGGGCTACCCTCCGCTTT.